What follows are 20 T cell receptor beta chains derived from one specimen sequenced in a study of T-cell memory formation after mild COVID-19. TCRdb re-called the 5' RACE reads through MiXCR, storing one row per CDR3 protein. The repertoire has roughly 260,000 distinct CDR3 sequences, around 17% of them found once; the top ten carry around 3.7%. The specimen sequenced was PBMCs or a T cell subset sorted from them (not recorded which). The receptors stem from a man younger than 35 who had mild COVID-19 (a few samples of this study predate the infection). Cell type and time point are not known.

This clonotype showed up just a few times. V and J are TRBV9 and TRBJ2-5; TRBD1 is a possible D gene (6 bases). V was clipped by 2 bases and J by 5 bases, with 10 bases between them. Germline V gene lookup returns CDR1 SGDLS and CDR2 YYNGEE. This CDR3 comprises 13 residues. CDR3 in amino acids: CASSVRQGETQYF. In DNA form, the CDR3 reads TGTGCCAGCAGCGTGAGGCAGGGGGAGACCCAGTACTTC.

This clonotype was detected a few times. V and J are TRBV28 and TRBJ2-4; no clear D. Trimming left V 1 base short and J 1 base short, with 2 bases between. Germline CDR1 MDHEN, CDR2 SYDVKM. CDR3 length: 13 amino acids. The CDR3 reads CASSLSAKNIQYF. In DNA form, the CDR3 reads TGTGCCAGCAGTTTATCGGCCAAAAACATTCAGTACTTC. Looking up the rest from reference TRBV28 and TRBJ2-4 gives the full variable domain: DVKVTQSSRYLVKRTGEKVFLECVQDMDHENMFWYRQDPGLGLRLIYFSYDVKMKEKGDIPEGYSVSREKKERFSLILESASTNQTSMYLCASSLSAKNIQYFGAGTRLSVL.

This clonotype was counted a few times. J is TRBJ2-6 and V is TRBV3-1; no clear D gene. The V gene lost 6 bases and the J gene lost 2 bases, with 14 bases spanning the gap. This CDR3 spans 16 amino acids. CDR1 is LGHDT and CDR2 is YNNKEL in the germline V gene (reference sequence). DNA of the CDR3: TGTGCCAGCAGTCCATACATAGCCCCTGGGGCCAACGTCCTGACTTTC. It specifies CASSPYIAPGANVLTF. The complete variable domain, with remaining parts taken from reference TRBV3-1 and TRBJ2-6, reads DTAVSQTPKYLVTQMGNDKSIKCEQNLGHDTMYWYKQDSKKFLKIMFSYNNKELIINETVPNRFSPKSPDKAHLNLHINSLELGDSAVYFCASSPYIAPGANVLTFGAGSRLTVL.

This clonotype occurred many times. V and J are TRBV2 and TRBJ2-2; D unresolved. Germline V CDR1 and CDR2: SNHLY, FYNNEI. This CDR3 is built from 13 residues. V was pared by 7 bases and J by 5 bases, with 11 bases between. Here the CDR3 reads CASNVRVTGELFF. CDR3 nucleotides: TGTGCCAGCAATGTACGAGTGACCGGGGAGCTGTTTTTT.

This clonotype has only a few counts. V gene TRBV7-9 combines with J gene TRBJ2-5, with 8 bases lining up with TRBD1. Trimming at V came to 5 bases and at J to 5 bases, leaving 16 bases not matched to a gene. The length of the CDR3 is 17 residues. In germline, CDR1 is SEHNR, CDR2 FQNEAQ (reference sequence). This CDR3 reads CASSPRRTGFEQETQYF. DNA of the CDR3: TGTGCCAGCAGCCCCCGACGGACAGGGTTTGAGCAGGAGACCCAGTACTTC.

This clonotype came up a few times. This sequence joins TRBV5-1 and TRBJ2-1; TRBD2 aligns across 10 bases. Germline lookup yields CDR1 SGHRS and CDR2 YFSETQ. The CDR3 runs to 16 residues. Germline trimming cut 4 bases from V and 9 bases from J; bases unmatched to any gene: 13. The DNA for the CDR3 is TGCGCCAGCAGCCTCCCGACAAGCGGGGGGGCACGTGAGCAGTTCTTC. It specifies CASSLPTSGGAREQFF.

This chain connects TRBV3-1 to TRBJ2-7; D gene unclear. Per germline, CDR1 LGHDT and CDR2 YNNKEL (reference sequence). V was clipped by 1 base and J by 3 bases, with 7 bases between them. The CDR3 is 13 residues long. The DNA for the CDR3 is TGTGCCAGCAGCCAAGTCAGTGACTACGAGCAGTACTTC. It is translated as CASSQVSDYEQYF.

This clonotype was counted between two and nine times. For the CDR3, the DNA is TGCAGTGCGACTCACCCCCGGCAGGGCCACAATGAGCAGTTCTTC. Translation gives CSATHPRQGHNEQFF. V gene TRBV20-1 combines with J gene TRBJ2-1; a possible D gene is TRBD1 (5 bases). CDR1 is DFQATT, CDR2 SNEGSKA, per germline (reference sequence). Trimming left V 6 bases short and J 5 bases short, with 20 bases between. The CDR3 contains 15 residues.

This clonotype was observed a few times. This sequence joins TRBV6-1 and TRBJ1-5; D is perhaps TRBD1 (6 bases). V lost 4 bases to trimming and J lost 5 bases, with 12 bases between them. This CDR3 region has 14 residues. Germline CDR1 reads MNHNS; CDR2 reads SASEGT. CDR3 in DNA: TGTGCCAGCAGTGTGGACAGACTCTATCAGCCCCAGCATTTT. It specifies CASSVDRLYQPQHF.

This chain links TRBV6-1 with TRBJ2-3, with 7 bases matching TRBD1. This CDR3 is 15 amino acids long. Germline CDR1 and CDR2: MNHNS and SASEGT. V lost 5 bases and J lost 0; bases outside the gene matches: 5. The CDR3 reads CASSQGQPSTDTQYF. CDR3 coding DNA: TGTGCCAGCAGTCAGGGACAGCCTAGCACAGATACGCAGTATTTT.

This clonotype appeared a few times. V usage is TRBV28 and J usage is TRBJ1-1; TRBD1 agrees at 8 bases. The ends lost 8 bases at V and 7 bases at J; junction bases unmatched: 6. The CDR3 consists of 12 residues. Germline CDR1 reads MDHEN; CDR2 reads SYDVKM. The CDR3 here is CASQGQGGEAFF. DNA of the CDR3: TGTGCCAGCCAAGGACAGGGAGGTGAAGCTTTCTTT.

The sample holds one count of this clonotype. The rearrangement uses TRBV7-2 and TRBJ2-7, with 9 bases matching TRBD2. The length of the CDR3 is 19 residues. The germline gives CDR1 SGHTA, CDR2 FQGNSA. The trim removed 3 bases at V and 0 bases at J, leaving 15 bases unmatched. The chain's CDR3 is CASSFPLPAGRGGSYEQYF. The CDR3 coding sequence is TGTGCCAGCAGCTTTCCCCTCCCCGCGGGGCGGGGGGGCTCCTACGAGCAGTACTTC.

A few counts support this clonotype. This chain links TRBV7-2 with TRBJ1-2; no reliable D call. Looked up from germline, CDR1 is SGHTA and CDR2 is FQGNSA. The CDR3 length is 13 residues. The V end lost 3 bases, the J end lost 7 bases, and 12 bases lay between the germline ends. CDR3 loop: CASSFPDVRGYTF. In DNA, the CDR3 is TGTGCCAGCAGCTTCCCGGACGTCCGTGGCTACACCTTC.

The J gene is TRBJ1-6, the V gene TRBV12-3 or TRBV12-4, with D perhaps matching TRBD1 (5 bases). This CDR3 has 13 amino acids. V lost 5 bases to trimming and J lost 10 bases, with 12 bases between them. CDR3 bases: TGTGCCAGCAGTATCGGGGGGATCTCACCCCTCCACTTT. Its translation is CASSIGGISPLHF.

This clonotype was counted a few times. The CDR3 bases are TGTGCCAGCAGCTTAGCTTGGGAAGCAGAGACCCAGTACTTC. This codes for CASSLAWEAETQYF. The rearrangement joins TRBV7-9 to TRBJ2-5, with unresolved D. CDR1 and CDR2 from the germline V gene are SEHNR and FQNEAQ (reference sequence). The CDR3 has 14 residues. V was clipped by 0 bases and J by 4 bases, with 9 bases between them.

The J gene is TRBJ1-2, the V gene TRBV29-1, with unresolved D. The V end was cut by 5 bases, the J end by 2 bases, with 6 bases between. The CDR3 has 11 residues. Germline-derived CDR1 and CDR2 are SQVTM and ANQGSEA. CDR3 loop: CSVLLNYGYTF. The CDR3 DNA is TGCAGCGTTCTCCTCAACTATGGCTACACCTTC.

The genes are TRBV7-3 and TRBJ2-1; no reliable D call. Germline V CDR1 and CDR2: SGHTA, FQGTGA. Trimming removed 1 base at V and 9 bases at J, with 10 bases between. The CDR3 totals 13 residues. The CDR3 nucleotides are TGTGCCAGCAGCTTAAATACCGATAGTGAGCAGTTCTTC. Amino acid sequence: CASSLNTDSEQFF.

This clonotype occurred many times. The CDR3 sequence: CASSLTVAENTGELFF. The CDR3 DNA sequence: TGCGCCAGCAGCCTGACCGTAGCGGAGAACACCGGGGAGCTGTTTTTT. V is TRBV5-1 and J is TRBJ2-2; D perhaps matches TRBD2 (6 bases). CDR3 length: 16 amino acids. Germline-derived CDR1 and CDR2 are SGHRS and YFSETQ. Trimming shortened V by 4 bases and J by 1 base, and 14 bases separated the two germline ends.

The chain recombines TRBV25-1 with TRBJ2-4; the match to TRBD2 covers 9 bases. The CDR3 consists of 13 residues. Unmatched junction bases numbered 5, after V lost 6 bases and J lost 8 bases. Per the germline V gene, CDR1 is MGHDK and CDR2 is SYGVNS. CDR3: CASRREGGDIQYF. For the CDR3, the DNA is TGTGCCAGCAGGCGGGAGGGAGGGGACATTCAGTACTTC.

This clonotype was counted a few times. V and J are TRBV11-2 and TRBJ2-2; 7 nucleotides align to TRBD1. The CDR3 is 16 residues long. J gave up 5 bases and V 4 bases, and 10 bases lay outside the gene matches. Germline CDR1 is SGHAT and CDR2 is FQNNGV. CDR3 loop: CASSSVKGARTGELFF. Written as DNA, the CDR3 is TGTGCCAGCAGCTCAGTTAAGGGGGCCAGAACCGGGGAGCTGTTTTTT.